This TCR beta chain was captured by sequencing in a study of HIV-infected patients and healthy controls. This clonotype showed up just a few times. A single record per CDR3 protein comes from TCRdb applying MiXCR to the 5' RACE reads. Among under 70,000 distinct CDR3 sequences listed, under 25% were seen once. The ends lost 0 bases at V and 7 bases at J; junction bases unmatched: 8. The CDR3 is made up of 16 amino acids. Germline V CDR1 and CDR2: LGHDT, YNNKEL (reference sequence). The chain employs TRBV3-1 and TRBJ2-1; 8 bases are shared with TRBD2. Source material: CD4+ T cells from blood. The origin of this receptor is a human donor in good health. Here the CDR3 DNA reads TGTGCCAGCAGCCAAGATCCGGGAGGGCCTTGGAATGAGCAGTTCTTC. This sequence encodes CASSQDPGGPWNEQFF.